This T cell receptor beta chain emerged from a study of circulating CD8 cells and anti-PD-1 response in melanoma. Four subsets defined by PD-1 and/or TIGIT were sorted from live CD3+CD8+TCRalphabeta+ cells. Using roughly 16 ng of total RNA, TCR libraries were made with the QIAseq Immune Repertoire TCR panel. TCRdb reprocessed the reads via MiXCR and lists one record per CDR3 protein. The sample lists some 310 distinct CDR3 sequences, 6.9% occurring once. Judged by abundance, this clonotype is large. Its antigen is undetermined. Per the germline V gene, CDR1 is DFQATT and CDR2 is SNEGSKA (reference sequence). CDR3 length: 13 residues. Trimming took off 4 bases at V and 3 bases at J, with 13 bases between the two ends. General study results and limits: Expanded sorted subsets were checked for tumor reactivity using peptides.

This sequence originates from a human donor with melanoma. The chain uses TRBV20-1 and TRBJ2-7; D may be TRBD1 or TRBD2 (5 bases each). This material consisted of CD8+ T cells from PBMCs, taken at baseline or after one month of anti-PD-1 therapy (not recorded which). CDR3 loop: CSATGAEFYEQYF. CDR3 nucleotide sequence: TGCAGTGCTACCGGGGCCGAATTCTACGAGCAGTACTTC.